This entry describes one TCR beta chain. Clones were sequenced by immunoSEQ multiplex PCR, and TCRdb holds only the in-frame ones, with some missing. The table includes over 100,000 clones, 92% detected once. The data stem from a study of control samples from healthy donors and cancer patients. Germline CDR1 reads MNHNS; CDR2 reads SASEGT. This CDR3 has 14 amino acids. With 1 base removed from V and 3 bases from J, the gap between germline ends came to 9 bases. The specimen sequenced was blood. This rearrangement joins TRBV6-1 to TRBJ1-1, with TRBD1 as a possible D gene (6 bases). This clonotype was sampled from a woman aged 45 to 65 in good health. The CDR3 loop reads CASSEVQGYTEAFF. In nucleotides, the CDR3 is TGTGCCAGCAGTGAAGTACAGGGATACACTGAAGCTTTCTTT.